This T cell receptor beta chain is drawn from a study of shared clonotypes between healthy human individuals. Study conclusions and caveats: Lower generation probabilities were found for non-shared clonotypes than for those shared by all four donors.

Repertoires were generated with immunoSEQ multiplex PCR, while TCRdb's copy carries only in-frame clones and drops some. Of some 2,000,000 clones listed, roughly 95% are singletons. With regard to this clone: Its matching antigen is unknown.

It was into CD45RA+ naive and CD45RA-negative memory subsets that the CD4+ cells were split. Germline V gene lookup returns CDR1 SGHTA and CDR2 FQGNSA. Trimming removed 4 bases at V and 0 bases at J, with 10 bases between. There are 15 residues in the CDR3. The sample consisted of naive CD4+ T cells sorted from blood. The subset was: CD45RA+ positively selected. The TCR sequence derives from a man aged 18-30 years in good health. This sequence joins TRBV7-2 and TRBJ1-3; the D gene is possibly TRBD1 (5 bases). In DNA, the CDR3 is TGTGCCAGCAGCTGGGGACTGGACTCTGGAAACACCATATATTTT. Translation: CASSWGLDSGNTIYF. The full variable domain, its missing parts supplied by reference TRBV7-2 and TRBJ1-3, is GAGVSQSPSNKVTEKGKDVELRCDPISGHTALYWYRQSLGQGLEFLIYFQGNSAPDKSGLPSDRFSAERTGGSVSTLTIQRTQQEDSAVYLCASSWGLDSGNTIYFGEGSWLTVV.